The clone carrying this TCR beta chain appeared many times. Amplification of TCR alpha and beta CDR3 regions from RNA used iRepertoire nested multiplex PCR. Via MiXCR, TCRdb re-called the multiplex PCR reads, giving one row per CDR3 protein. Of under 200,000 distinct CDR3 sequences in the sample, over 40% were seen once. The ends were cut back, 9 bases at V and 2 bases at J, with 0 bases in the middle. Germline CDR1 reads LNHDA; CDR2 reads SQIVND (reference sequence). The length of the CDR3 is 9 residues. This entry comes from a study of glioma-infiltrating T cells. The sequencing input was glioma tissue, nonneoplastic brain tissue, or PBMCs (not recorded which). The V and J genes are TRBV19 and TRBJ2-3; D not certain. The receptor's source is a human donor with low-grade glioma or glioblastoma, undergoing nonglioma brain surgery, or in good health (not recorded which). The CDR3 loop is CASTDTQYF. DNA of the CDR3: TGTGCCAGCACAGATACGCAGTATTTT.